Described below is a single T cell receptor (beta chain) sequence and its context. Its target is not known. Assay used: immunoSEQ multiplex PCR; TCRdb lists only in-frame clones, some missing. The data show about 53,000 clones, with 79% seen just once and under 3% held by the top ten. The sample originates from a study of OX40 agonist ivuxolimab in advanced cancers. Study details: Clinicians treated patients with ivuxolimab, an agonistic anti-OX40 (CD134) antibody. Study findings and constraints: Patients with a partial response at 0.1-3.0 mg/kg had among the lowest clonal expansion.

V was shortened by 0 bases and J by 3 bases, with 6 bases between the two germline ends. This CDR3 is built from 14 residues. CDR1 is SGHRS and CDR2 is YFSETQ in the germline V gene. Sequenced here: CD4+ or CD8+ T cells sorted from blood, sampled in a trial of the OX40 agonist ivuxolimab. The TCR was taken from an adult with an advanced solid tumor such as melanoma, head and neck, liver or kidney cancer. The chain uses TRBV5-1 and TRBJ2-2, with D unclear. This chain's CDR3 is CASSLVADTGELFF. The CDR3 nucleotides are TGCGCCAGCAGCTTGGTTGCGGACACCGGGGAGCTGTTTTTT.